This T cell receptor beta chain was recovered during a study of T cell changes during pregnancy in multiple sclerosis. The CDR3 has 16 residues. Trimming took 0 bases from V and 6 from J, leaving 19 bases between them. Germline V gene lookup returns CDR1 SGHRS and CDR2 YFSETQ. The method was immunoSEQ multiplex PCR; TCRdb's version includes in-frame clones alone and lacks a portion of them. The repertoire holds approximately 40,000 clones, with 96% as singletons. The sample was peripheral blood, taken in the second trimester of pregnancy. This receptor was taken from a female donor with multiple sclerosis, enrolled in a pregnancy study. The rearrangement uses TRBV5-1 and TRBJ2-7; tentative D call: TRBD2 (5 bases). CDR3 sequence reads: CASSLVRVGPPREQYF. For the CDR3, the DNA is TGCGCCAGCAGCTTGGTGAGGGTCGGTCCCCCTCGCGAGCAGTACTTC.